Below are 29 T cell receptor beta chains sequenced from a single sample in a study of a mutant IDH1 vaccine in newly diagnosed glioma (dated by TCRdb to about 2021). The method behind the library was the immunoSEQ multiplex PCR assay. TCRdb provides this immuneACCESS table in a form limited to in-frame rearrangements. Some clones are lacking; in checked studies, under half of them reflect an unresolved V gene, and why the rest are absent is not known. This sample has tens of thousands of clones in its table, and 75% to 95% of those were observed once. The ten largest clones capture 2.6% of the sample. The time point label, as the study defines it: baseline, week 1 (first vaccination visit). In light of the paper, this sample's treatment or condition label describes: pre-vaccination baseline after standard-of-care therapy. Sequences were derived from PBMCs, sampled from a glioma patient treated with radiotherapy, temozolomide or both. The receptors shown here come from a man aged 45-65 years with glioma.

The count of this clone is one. CDR3 sequence (DNA): TGTGCCAGCTCACCACGGCCCGGCCCGAACACTGAAGCTTTCTTT. It translates to CASSPRPGPNTEAFF. The rearrangement uses TRBV18 and TRBJ1-1; no clear D. The CDR3 sequence is 15 residues long. Trimming cost V 1 base and J 1 base, with 10 bases left between them. Germline-derived CDR1 and CDR2 are KGHSH and LQKENI.

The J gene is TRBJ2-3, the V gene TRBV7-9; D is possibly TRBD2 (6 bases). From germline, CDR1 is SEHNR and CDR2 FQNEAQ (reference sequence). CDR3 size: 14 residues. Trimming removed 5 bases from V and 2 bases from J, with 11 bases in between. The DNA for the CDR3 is TGTGCCAGCAGCACGTGGGAGGACACAGATACGCAGTATTTT. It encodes CASSTWEDTDTQYF.

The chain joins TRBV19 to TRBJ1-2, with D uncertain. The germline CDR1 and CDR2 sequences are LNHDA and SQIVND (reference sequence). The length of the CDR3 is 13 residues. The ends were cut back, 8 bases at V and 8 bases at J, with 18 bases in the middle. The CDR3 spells CASLSQSNRGYTF. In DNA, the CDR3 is TGTGCCAGTCTCTCACAGTCGAATCGCGGCTACACCTTC.

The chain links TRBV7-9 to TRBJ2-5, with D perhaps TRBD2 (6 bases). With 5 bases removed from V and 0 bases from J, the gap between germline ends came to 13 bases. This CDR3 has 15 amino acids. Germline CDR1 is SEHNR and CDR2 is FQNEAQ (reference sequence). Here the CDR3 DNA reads TGTGCCAGCAGCGTTAGCGGCGGCTACCAAGAGACCCAGTACTTC. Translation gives CASSVSGGYQETQYF.

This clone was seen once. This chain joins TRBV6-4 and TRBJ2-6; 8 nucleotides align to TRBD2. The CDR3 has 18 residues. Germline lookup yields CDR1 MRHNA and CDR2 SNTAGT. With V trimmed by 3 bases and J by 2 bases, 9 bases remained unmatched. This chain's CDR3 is CASSEGTSGPTGANVLTF. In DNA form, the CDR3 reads TGTGCCAGCAGTGAGGGAACTAGCGGCCCGACTGGGGCCAACGTCCTGACTTTC.

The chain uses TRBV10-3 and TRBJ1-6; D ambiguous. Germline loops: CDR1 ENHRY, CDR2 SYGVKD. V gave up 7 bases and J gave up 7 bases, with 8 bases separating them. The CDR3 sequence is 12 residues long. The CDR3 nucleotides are TGTGCCATCACCTCCGAGAATTCACCCCTCCACTTT. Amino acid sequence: CAITSENSPLHF.

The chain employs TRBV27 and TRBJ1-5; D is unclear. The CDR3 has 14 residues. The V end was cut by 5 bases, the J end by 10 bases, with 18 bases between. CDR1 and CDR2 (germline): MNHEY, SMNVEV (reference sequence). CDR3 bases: TGTGCCAGCAGTCTAGACCCTCGGGGAGGCCCCCAGCATTTT. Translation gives CASSLDPRGGPQHF.

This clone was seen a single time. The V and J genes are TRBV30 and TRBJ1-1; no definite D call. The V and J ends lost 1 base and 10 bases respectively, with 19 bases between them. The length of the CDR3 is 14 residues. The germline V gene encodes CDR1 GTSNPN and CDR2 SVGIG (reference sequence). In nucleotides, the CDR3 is TGTGCCTGGAGTGCAATTCGGGCCCTCTCCGGAGCTTTCTTT. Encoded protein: CAWSAIRALSGAFF. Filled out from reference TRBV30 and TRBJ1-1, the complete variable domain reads SQTIHQWPATLVQPVGSPLSLECTVEGTSNPNLYWYRQAAGRGLQLLFYSVGIGQISSEVPQNLSASRPQDRQFILSSKKLLLSDSGFYLCAWSAIRALSGAFFGQGTRLTVV.

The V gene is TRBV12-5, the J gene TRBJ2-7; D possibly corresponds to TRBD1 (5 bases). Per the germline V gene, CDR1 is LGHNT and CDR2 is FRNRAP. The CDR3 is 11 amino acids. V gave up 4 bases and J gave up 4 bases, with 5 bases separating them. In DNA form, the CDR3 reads TGTGCTAGTGGTTCAGGGTACGAGCAGTACTTC. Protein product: CASGSGYEQYF.

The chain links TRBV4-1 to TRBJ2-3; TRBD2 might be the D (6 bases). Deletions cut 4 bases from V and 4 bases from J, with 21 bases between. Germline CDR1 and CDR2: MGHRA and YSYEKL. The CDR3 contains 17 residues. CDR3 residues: CASSRRTSSGVADTQYF. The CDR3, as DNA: TGCGCCAGCAGCCGACGAACTAGCTCGGGAGTGGCAGATACGCAGTATTTT.

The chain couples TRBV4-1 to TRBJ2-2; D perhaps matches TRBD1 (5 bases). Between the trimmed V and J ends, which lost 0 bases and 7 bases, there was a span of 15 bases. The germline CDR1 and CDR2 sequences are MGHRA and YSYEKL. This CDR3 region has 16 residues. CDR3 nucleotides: TGCGCCAGCAGCCAAGATCATTTTCAGGGCGGCGGGGAGCTGTTTTTT. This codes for CASSQDHFQGGGELFF.

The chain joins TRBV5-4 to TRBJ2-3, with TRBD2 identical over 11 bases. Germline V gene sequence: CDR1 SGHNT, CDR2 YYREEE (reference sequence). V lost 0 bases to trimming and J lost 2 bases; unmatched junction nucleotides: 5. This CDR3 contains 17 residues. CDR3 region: CASSLGGLAAYTDTQYF. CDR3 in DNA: TGTGCCAGCAGCTTGGGGGGACTAGCGGCCTACACAGATACGCAGTATTTT.

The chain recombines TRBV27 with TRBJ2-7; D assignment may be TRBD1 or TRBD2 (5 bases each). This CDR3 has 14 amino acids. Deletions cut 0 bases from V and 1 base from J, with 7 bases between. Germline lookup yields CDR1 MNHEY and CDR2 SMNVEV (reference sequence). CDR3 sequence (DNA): TGTGCCAGCAGTTTATCGGGGGATTCCTACGAGCAGTACTTC. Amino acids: CASSLSGDSYEQYF.

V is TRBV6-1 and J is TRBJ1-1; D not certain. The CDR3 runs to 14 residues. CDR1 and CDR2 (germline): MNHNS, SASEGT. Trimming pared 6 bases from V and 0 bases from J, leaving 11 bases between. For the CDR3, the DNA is TGTGCCAGCAGCGTTTCGCAGCTGAACACTGAAGCTTTCTTT. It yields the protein CASSVSQLNTEAFF.

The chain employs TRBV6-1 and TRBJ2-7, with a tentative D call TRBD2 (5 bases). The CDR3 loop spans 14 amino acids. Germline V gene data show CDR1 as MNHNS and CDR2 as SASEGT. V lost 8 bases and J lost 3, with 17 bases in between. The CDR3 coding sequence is TGTGCCAGCCCCGGGGAATGGGGTTTCTACGAGCAGTACTTC. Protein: CASPGEWGFYEQYF.

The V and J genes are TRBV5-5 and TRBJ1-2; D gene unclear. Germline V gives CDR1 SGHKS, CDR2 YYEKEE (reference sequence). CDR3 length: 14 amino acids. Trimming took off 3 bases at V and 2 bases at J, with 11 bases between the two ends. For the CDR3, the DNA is TGTGCCAGCAGCTCAATCCCGGGGAACTATGGCTACACCTTC. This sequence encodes CASSSIPGNYGYTF.

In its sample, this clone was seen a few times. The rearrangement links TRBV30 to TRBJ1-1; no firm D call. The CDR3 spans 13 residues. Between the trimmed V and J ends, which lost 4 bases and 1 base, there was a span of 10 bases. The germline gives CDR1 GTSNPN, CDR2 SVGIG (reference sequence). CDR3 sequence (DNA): TGTGCCTGGAAAGGGATGAAGAACACTGAAGCTTTCTTT. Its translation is CAWKGMKNTEAFF.

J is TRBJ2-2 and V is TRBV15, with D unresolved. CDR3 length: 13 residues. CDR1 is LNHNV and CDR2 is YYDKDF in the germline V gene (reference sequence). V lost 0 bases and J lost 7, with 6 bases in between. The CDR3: CATSRDIYGELFF. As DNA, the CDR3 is TGTGCCACCAGCAGAGATATTTACGGGGAGCTGTTTTTT.

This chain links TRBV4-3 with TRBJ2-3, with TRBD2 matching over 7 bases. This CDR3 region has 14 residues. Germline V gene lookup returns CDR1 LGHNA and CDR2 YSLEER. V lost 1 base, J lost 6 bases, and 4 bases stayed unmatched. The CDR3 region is CASSQGKLADTQYF. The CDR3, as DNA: TGCGCCAGCAGCCAAGGGAAACTAGCGGATACGCAGTATTTT.

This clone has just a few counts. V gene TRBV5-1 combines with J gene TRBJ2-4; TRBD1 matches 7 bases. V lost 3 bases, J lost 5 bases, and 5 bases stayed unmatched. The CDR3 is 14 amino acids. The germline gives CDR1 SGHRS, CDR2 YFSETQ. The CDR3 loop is CASSYTGQQNIQYF. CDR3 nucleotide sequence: TGCGCCAGCAGCTATACGGGACAGCAAAACATTCAGTACTTC.

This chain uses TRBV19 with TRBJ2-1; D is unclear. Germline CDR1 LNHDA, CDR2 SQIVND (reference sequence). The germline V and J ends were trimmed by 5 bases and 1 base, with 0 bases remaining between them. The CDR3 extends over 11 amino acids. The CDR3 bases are TGTGCCAGTAGTTCCTACAATGAGCAGTTCTTC. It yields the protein CASSSYNEQFF.

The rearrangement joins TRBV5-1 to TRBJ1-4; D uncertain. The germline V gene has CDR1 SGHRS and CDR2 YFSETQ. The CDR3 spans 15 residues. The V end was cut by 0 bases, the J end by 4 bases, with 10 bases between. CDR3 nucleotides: TGCGCCAGCAGCTTGGAGCCGGGCGGTAATGAAAAACTGTTTTTT. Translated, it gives CASSLEPGGNEKLFF.

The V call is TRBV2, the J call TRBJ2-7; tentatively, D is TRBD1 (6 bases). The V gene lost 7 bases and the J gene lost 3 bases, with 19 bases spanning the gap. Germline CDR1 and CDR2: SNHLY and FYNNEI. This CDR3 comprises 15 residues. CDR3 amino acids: CASKIRDKLFYEQYF. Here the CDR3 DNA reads TGTGCCAGCAAAATCCGGGACAAGCTGTTCTACGAGCAGTACTTC.

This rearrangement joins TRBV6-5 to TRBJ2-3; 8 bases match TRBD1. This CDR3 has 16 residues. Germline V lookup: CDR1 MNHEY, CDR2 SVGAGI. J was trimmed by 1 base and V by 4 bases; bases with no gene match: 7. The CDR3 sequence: CASSFQGARGTDTQYF. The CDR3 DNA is TGTGCCAGCAGTTTCCAGGGGGCGAGGGGCACAGATACGCAGTATTTT.

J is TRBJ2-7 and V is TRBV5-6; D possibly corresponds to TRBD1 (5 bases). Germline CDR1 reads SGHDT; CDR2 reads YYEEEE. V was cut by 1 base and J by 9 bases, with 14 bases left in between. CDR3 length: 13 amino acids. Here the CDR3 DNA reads TGTGCCAGCAGCTTGAGGGATCTAGGGGCGCAGTACTTC. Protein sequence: CASSLRDLGAQYF.

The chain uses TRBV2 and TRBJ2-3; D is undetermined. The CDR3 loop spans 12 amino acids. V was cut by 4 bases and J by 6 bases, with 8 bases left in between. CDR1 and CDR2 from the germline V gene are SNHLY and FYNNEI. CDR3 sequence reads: CASSANRDTQYF. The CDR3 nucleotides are TGTGCCAGCAGTGCAAACCGGGATACGCAGTATTTT.

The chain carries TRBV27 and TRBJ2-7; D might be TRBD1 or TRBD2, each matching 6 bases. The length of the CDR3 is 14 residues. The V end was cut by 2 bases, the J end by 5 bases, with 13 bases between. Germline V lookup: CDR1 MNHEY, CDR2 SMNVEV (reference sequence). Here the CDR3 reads CASSLVRGRHEQYF. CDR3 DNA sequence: TGTGCCAGCAGTTTAGTACGGGGGCGTCACGAGCAGTACTTC.

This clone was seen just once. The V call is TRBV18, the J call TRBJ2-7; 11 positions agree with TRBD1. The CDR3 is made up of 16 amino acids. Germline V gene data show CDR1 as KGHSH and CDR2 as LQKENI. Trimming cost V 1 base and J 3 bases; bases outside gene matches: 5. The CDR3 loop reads CASSPHGQGAFYEQYF. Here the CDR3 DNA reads TGTGCCAGCTCACCACATGGACAGGGGGCTTTCTACGAGCAGTACTTC. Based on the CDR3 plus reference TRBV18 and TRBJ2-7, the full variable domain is NAGVMQNPRHLVRRRGQEARLRCSPMKGHSHVYWYRQLPEEGLKFMVYLQKENIIDESGMPKERFSAEFPKEGPSILRIQQVVRGDSAAYFCASSPHGQGAFYEQYFGPGTRLTVT.

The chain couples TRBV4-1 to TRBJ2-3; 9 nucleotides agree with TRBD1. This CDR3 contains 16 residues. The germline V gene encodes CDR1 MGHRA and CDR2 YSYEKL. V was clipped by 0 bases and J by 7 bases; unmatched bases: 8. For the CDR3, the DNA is TGCGCCAGCAGCCAAGAAGGTGGGACAGGGTGGAATACGCAGTATTTT. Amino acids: CASSQEGGTGWNTQYF.